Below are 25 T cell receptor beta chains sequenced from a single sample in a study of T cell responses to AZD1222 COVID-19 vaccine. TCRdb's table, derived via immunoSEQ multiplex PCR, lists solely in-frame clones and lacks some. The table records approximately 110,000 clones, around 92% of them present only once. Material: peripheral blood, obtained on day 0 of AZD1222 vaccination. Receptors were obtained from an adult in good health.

The CDR3: CASSEWQGGDQPQHF. DNA of the CDR3: TGTGCCAGCAGTGAATGGCAGGGCGGTGATCAGCCCCAGCATTTT. V is TRBV2 and J is TRBJ1-5; tentatively, D is TRBD1 (5 bases). The CDR3 contains 15 residues. Trimming removed 2 bases at V and 5 bases at J, with 13 bases between. CDR1 is SNHLY, CDR2 FYNNEI, per germline.

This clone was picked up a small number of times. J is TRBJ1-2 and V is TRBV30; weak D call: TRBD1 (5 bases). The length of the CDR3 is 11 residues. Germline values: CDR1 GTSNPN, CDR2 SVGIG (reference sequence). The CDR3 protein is CASDSGGGYTF. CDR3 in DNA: TGTGCTTCCGACTCTGGGGGTGGCTACACCTTC.

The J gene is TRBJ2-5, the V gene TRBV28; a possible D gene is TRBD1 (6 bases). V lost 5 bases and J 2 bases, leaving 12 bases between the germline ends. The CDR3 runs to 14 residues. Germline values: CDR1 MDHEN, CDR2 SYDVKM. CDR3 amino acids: CASSPPQGQETQYF. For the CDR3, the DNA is TGTGCCAGCAGTCCTCCCCAGGGGCAAGAGACCCAGTACTTC.

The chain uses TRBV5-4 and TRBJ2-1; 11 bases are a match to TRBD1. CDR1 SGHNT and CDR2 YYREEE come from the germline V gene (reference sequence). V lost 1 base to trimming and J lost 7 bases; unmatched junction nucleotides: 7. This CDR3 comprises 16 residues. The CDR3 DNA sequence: TGTGCCAGCAGCTTGTCGCGGGACAGGGGGTGGAATGAGCAGTTCTTC. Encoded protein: CASSLSRDRGWNEQFF.

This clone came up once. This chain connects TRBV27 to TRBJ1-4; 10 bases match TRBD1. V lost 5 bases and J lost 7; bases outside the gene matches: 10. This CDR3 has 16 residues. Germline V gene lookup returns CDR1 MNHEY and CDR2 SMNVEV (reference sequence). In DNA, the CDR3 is TGTGCCAGCAGTCTTACCGGGACAGGGGTTGTTGAAAAACTGTTTTTT. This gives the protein CASSLTGTGVVEKLFF.

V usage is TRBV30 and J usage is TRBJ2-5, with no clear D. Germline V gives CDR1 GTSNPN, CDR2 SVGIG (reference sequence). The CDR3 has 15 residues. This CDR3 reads CAFRAVDIRRRTQYF. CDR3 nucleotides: TGTGCGTTCCGGGCTGTAGATATCCGGCGGCGGACCCAGTACTTC.

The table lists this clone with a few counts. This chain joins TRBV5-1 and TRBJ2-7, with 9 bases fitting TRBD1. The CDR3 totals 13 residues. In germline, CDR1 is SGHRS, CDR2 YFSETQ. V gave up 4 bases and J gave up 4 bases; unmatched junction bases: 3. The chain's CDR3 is CASSRDRDYEQYF. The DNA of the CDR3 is TGCGCCAGCAGCCGGGACAGGGATTACGAGCAGTACTTC.

The CDR3 protein is CAISVHDVGYNSPLHF. The CDR3 DNA is TGTGCCATCAGTGTTCATGACGTGGGATATAATTCACCCCTCCACTTT. This sequence joins TRBV10-3 and TRBJ1-6; D is unclear. CDR3 size: 16 residues. Germline CDR1 is ENHRY and CDR2 is SYGVKD. Trimming removed 4 bases from V and 4 bases from J, with 14 bases in between.

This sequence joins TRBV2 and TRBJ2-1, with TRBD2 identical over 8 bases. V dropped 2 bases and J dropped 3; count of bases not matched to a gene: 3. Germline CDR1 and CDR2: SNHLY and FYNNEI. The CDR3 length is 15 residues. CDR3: CASSERAGGYNEQFF. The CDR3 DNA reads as TGTGCCAGCAGTGAACGGGCGGGAGGCTACAATGAGCAGTTCTTC.

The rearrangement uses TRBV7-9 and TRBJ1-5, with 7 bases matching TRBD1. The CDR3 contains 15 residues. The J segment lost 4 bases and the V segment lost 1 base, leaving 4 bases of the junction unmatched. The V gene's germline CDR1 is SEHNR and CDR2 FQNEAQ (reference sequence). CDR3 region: CASSLGDSQNQPQHF. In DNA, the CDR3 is TGTGCCAGCAGCTTAGGGGACAGCCAAAATCAGCCCCAGCATTTT.

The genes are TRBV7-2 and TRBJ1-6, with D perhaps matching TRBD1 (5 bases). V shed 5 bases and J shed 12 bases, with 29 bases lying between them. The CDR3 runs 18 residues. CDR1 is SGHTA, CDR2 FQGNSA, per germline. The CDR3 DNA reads TGTGCCAGCAGCATAGAGGGGTTGGGGCTAGCCTCCAACGTACCCCTCCACTTT. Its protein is CASSIEGLGLASNVPLHF.

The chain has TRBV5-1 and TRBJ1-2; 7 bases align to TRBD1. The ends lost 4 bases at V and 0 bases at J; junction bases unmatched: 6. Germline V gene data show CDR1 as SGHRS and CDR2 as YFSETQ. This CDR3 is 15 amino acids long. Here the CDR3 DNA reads TGCGCCAGCAGCCCAGGACAGGCAGCTAACTATGGCTACACCTTC. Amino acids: CASSPGQAANYGYTF.

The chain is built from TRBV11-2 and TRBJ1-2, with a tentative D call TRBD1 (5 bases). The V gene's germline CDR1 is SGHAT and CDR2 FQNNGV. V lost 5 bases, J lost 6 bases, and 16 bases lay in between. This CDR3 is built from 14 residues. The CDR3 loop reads CASSTRDSRHGYTF. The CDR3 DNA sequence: TGTGCCAGCAGCACCCGGGACTCCCGCCATGGCTACACCTTC.

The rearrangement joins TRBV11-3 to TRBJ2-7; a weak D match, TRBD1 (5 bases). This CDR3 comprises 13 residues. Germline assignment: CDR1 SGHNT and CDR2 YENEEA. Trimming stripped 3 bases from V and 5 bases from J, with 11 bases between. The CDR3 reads CASSFGHLNEQYF. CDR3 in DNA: TGTGCCAGCAGCTTCGGACATCTAAACGAGCAGTACTTC.

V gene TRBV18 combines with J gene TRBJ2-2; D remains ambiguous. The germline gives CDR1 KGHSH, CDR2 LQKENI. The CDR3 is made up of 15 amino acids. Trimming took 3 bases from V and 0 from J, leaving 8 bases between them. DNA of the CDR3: TGTGCCAGCTCACCCAAGGGTCCGAACACCGGGGAGCTGTTTTTT. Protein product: CASSPKGPNTGELFF.

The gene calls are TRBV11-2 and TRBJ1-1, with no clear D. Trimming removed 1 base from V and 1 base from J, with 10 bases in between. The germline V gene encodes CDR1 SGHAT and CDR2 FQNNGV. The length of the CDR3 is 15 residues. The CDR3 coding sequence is TGTGCCAGCAGCTTAGGTTTCCAGTGGAACACTGAAGCTTTCTTT. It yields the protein CASSLGFQWNTEAFF.

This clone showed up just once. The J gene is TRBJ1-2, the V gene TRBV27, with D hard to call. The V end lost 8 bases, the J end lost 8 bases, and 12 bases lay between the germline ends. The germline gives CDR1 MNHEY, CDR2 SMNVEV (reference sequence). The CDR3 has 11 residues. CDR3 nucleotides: TGTGCCAGCCGTTCCGGAGCCGGCTACACCTTC. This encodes CASRSGAGYTF.

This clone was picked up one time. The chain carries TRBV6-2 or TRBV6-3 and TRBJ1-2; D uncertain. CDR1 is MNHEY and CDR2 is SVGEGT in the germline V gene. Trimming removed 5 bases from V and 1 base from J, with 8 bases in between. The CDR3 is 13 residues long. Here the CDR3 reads CASSGSYNYGYTF. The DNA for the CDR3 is TGTGCCAGCAGTGGGAGCTATAACTATGGCTACACCTTC.

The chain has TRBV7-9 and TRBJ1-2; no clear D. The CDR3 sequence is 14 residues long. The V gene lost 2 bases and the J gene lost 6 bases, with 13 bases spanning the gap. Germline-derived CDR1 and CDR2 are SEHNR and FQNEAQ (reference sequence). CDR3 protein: CASSLTPIRNGYTF. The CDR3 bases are TGTGCCAGCAGCTTAACCCCAATCAGGAATGGCTACACCTTC.

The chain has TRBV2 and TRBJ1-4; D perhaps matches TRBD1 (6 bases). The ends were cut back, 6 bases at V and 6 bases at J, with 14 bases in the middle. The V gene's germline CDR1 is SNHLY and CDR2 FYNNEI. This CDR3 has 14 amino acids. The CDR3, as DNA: TGTGCCAGCAGCCCCGGCAGGGGTCATGAAAAACTGTTTTTT. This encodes CASSPGRGHEKLFF.

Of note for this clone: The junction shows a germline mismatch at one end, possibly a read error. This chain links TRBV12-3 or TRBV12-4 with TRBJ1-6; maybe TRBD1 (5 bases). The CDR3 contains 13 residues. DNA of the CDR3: TGTGCCAGTTTCAGGGATTATAGTTCACCCCTCCACTTT. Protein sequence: CASFRDYSSPLHF.

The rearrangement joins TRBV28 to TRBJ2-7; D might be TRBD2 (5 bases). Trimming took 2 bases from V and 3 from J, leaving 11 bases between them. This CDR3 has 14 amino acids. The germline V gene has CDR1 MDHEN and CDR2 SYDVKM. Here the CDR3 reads CASSLPGVVYEQYF. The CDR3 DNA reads TGTGCCAGCAGTTTACCCGGGGTAGTCTACGAGCAGTACTTC.

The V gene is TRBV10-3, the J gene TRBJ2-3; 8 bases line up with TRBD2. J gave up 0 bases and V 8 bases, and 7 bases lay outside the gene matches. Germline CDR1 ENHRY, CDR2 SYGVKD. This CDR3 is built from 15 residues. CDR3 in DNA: TGTGCCATCTCCCTTAGCGGGACTAGCACAGATACGCAGTATTTT. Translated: CAISLSGTSTDTQYF.

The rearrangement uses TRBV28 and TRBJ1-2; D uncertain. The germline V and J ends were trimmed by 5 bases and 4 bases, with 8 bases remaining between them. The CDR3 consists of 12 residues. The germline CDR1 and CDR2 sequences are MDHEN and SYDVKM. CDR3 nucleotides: TGTGCCAGCAGTCGGGCCTTCTATGGCTACACCTTC. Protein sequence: CASSRAFYGYTF.

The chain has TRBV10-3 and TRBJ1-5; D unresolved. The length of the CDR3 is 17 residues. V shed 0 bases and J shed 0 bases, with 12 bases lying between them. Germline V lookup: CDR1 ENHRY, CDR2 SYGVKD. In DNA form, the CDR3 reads TGTGCCATCAGTGAGTCGAGGCCTGAATATAGCAATCAGCCCCAGCATTTT. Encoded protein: CAISESRPEYSNQPQHF.